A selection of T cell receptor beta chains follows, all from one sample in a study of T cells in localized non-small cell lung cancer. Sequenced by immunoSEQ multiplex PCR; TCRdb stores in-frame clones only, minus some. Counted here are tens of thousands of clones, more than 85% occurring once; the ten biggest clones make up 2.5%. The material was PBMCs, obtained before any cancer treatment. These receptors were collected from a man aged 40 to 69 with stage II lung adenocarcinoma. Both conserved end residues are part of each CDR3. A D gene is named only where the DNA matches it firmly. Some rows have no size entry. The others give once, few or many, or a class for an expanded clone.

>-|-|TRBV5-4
CASSLMGDTQYF
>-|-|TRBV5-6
CASSRTLQISGNTIYF
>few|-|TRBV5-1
CASSLDKTGPRVLNTEAFF
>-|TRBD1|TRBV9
CASSTGQGANSPLHF
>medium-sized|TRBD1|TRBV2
CASSRTGSTEAFF
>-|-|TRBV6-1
CASSTRSNQPQHF
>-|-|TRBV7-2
CASSLGPKEANYGYTF
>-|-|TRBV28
CASQGFSSGANVLTF
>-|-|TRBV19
CASSVQVMNTEAFF
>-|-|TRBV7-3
CASSQKGYTF
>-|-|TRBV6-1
CASSEEGGMTEAFF
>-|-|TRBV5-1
CASSLGRQELSGANVLTF
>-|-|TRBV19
CASSIKGNNSPLHF
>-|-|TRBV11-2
CASSLGLQKSGNTIYF
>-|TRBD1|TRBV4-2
CASSSGQRNTGELFF
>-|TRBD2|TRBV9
CASSGRGLAGLGSSYNEQFF
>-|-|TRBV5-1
CASSLAGERSNEQFF
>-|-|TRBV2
CASRGGLLTEAFF
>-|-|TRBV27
CASSLKPGTNQPQHF
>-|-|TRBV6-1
CASSEIGNQPQHF
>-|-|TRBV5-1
CASSLGRTDTQYF
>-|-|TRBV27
CASSPNPREVAFF
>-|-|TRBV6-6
CASSPGPGELFF
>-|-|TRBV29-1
CSVVEQGTTYTGELFF
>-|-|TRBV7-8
CASSSNRENTEAFF
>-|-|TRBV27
CASSKQGPLGSEAFF
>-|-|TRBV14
CASSQEAKSSPLHF
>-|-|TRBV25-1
CASSEGGLRYGYTF
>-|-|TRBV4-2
CASSPRHSYSNQPQHF
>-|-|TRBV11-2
CASTVGQSSYNEQFF
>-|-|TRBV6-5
CASSYHRDQPQHF
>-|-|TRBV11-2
CASSLGLRGPIDEKLFF
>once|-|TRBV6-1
CASSVGGATYEQYF
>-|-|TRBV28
CASRGDRETQYF
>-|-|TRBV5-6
CASSLAPGGTSGANVLTF
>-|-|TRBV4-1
CASSQDPYSGVDEKLFF
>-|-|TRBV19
CASSPYTGSYEQYF
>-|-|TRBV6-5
CASSYGTANTEAFF
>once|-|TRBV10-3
CAISESRAGTEAFF
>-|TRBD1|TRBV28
CASSFSGTDINIQYF
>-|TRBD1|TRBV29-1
CSVDGQGGYGYTF
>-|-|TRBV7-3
CASSLGLNNEQFF
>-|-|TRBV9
CASSVEWTYNEQFF
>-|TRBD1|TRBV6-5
CASSDRGNQPQHF
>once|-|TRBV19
CASSITGRRRNTIYF
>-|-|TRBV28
CASKGNTEAFF
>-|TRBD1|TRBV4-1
CASSQVGTVDGNTIYF
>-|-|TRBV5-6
CASSLHPNPDYGYTF
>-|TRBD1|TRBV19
CASSIGSRGRVINEQFF
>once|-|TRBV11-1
CASSPGFRADTQYF
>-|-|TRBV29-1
CSVEGGNTIYF
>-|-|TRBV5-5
CASSLEGRGRAFF